The 26 T cell receptor beta chains below were found in one sample sequenced in a study of patients and donors after allogeneic stem cell transplantation. TCRdb re-analysed the RT-PCR reads in MiXCR, keeping a single row per CDR3 protein. The sample lists roughly 150,000 distinct CDR3 sequences, nearly 25% occurring once. The sequencing sample was made of blood, either unsorted or a sorted T cell fraction (not recorded which). These receptors came from a human donor who was either an allogeneic HSCT recipient or a stem cell or donor lymphocyte infusion donor (not recorded which). It is not recorded whose cells these are; they may come from a transplant donor.

The rearrangement joins TRBV5-1 to TRBJ1-2; TRBD1 aligns across 8 bases. There are 15 residues in the CDR3. J gave up 4 bases and V 4 bases, and 9 bases lay outside the gene matches. Germline-derived CDR1 and CDR2 are SGHRS and YFSETQ. The CDR3 spells CASSPGTGLFYGYTF. DNA of the CDR3: TGCGCCAGCAGCCCAGGGACAGGCCTTTTCTATGGCTACACCTTC.

This clonotype was recorded a few times. The chain has TRBV7-8 and TRBJ2-2; maybe TRBD1 (6 bases). V shed 4 bases and J shed 2 bases, with 17 bases lying between them. The CDR3 length is 17 residues. CDR1 is SGHVS, CDR2 FQNEAQ, per germline. The CDR3 loop is CASSSPRRDINTGELFF. In DNA, the CDR3 is TGTGCCAGCAGCTCCCCCCGACGGGACATAAACACCGGGGAGCTGTTTTTT.

V gene TRBV12-3 or TRBV12-4 combines with J gene TRBJ2-7; no definite D call. The ends were cut back, 3 bases at V and 3 bases at J, with 21 bases in the middle. This CDR3 region has 17 residues. The CDR3 nucleotides are TGTGCCAGCAGTTTCAGCGAGGCGGAAGACGTACTCTACGAGCAGTACTTC. Its translation is CASSFSEAEDVLYEQYF.

The rearrangement joins TRBV20-1 to TRBJ2-1; D gene ambiguous. V gave up 0 bases and J gave up 10 bases, with 7 bases separating them. The CDR3 covers 11 residues. Germline V gene data show CDR1 as DFQATT and CDR2 as SNEGSKA (reference sequence). The CDR3 loop reads CSARDLAEQFF. The CDR3 DNA reads TGCAGTGCTAGAGATCTGGCCGAGCAGTTCTTC.

The chain recombines TRBV6-2 or TRBV6-3 with TRBJ2-1; 8 nucleotides align to TRBD1. In germline, CDR1 is MNHEY, CDR2 SVGEGT. With V trimmed by 0 bases and J by 5 bases, 12 bases remained unmatched. The CDR3 spans 18 residues. CDR3 amino acids: CASSYSSLDRVSDNEQFF. CDR3 sequence (DNA): TGTGCCAGCAGTTACTCCTCTTTGGACAGGGTATCGGACAATGAGCAGTTCTTC.

This clonotype was detected ten times or more. This chain links TRBV14 with TRBJ1-1; D is uncertain. The CDR3 totals 15 residues. Trimming removed 0 bases at V and 1 base at J, with 9 bases between. CDR1 is SGHDN and CDR2 is FVKESK in the germline V gene. The CDR3 here is CASSQDRNRNTEAFF. DNA of the CDR3: TGTGCCAGCAGCCAAGATCGGAACAGGAACACTGAAGCTTTCTTT.

This clonotype has just a few counts. The CDR3 reads CSLAGVYEQFF. CDR3 DNA: TGCTCCCTAGCGGGAGTCTATGAGCAGTTCTTC. V gene TRBV29-1 combines with J gene TRBJ2-1; TRBD2 matches at 10 bases. Germline assignment: CDR1 SQVTM and CDR2 ANQGSEA. The CDR3 runs to 11 residues.

The chain combines TRBV29-1 with TRBJ2-3, with D perhaps TRBD1 (5 bases). CDR1 SQVTM and CDR2 ANQGSEA come from the germline V gene. This CDR3 region has 12 residues. The V end lost 3 bases, the J end lost 1 base, and 5 bases lay between the germline ends. CDR3 residues: CSVDRGTDTQYF. CDR3 nucleotide sequence: TGCAGCGTTGACAGGGGCACAGATACGCAGTATTTT.

CDR3 sequence: CASSLNPRENYEQYF. The CDR3, as DNA: TGTGCCAGCAGCTTAAACCCCAGGGAAAACTACGAGCAGTACTTC. The chain has TRBV7-9 and TRBJ2-7; the D gene is possibly TRBD1 (5 bases). Germline lookup yields CDR1 SEHNR and CDR2 FQNEAQ (reference sequence). Trimming removed 2 bases from V and 3 bases from J, with 14 bases in between. The CDR3 extends over 15 amino acids.

This clonotype has a handful of counts. This chain joins TRBV5-1 and TRBJ1-2; 7 nucleotides line up with TRBD1. Germline V lookup: CDR1 SGHRS, CDR2 YFSETQ. This CDR3 contains 15 residues. V lost 4 bases, J lost 2 bases, and 8 bases stayed unmatched. The CDR3 loop is CASSPPEGANYGYTF. CDR3 in DNA: TGCGCCAGCAGCCCCCCGGAGGGGGCAAACTATGGCTACACCTTC.

This clonotype was counted a single time. The chain combines TRBV6-6 with TRBJ1-3; D gene unclear. Germline V gives CDR1 MNHNY, CDR2 SVGAGI (reference sequence). The V end lost 7 bases, the J end lost 8 bases, and 18 bases lay between the germline ends. The CDR3 runs 14 residues. CDR3 sequence: CASTPDPVWDTIYF. The DNA of the CDR3 is TGTGCCAGCACCCCCGATCCCGTTTGGGACACCATATATTTT.

This chain connects TRBV29-1 to TRBJ1-2, with D unresolved. CDR3 length: 12 residues. Trimming cost V 3 bases and J 7 bases, with 12 bases left between them. CDR1 and CDR2 (germline): SQVTM, ANQGSEA. CDR3 residues: CSVEAGLGGYTF. CDR3 bases: TGCAGCGTTGAGGCAGGATTGGGTGGCTACACCTTC.

This sequence joins TRBV6-5 and TRBJ2-3, with D tentatively TRBD2 (5 bases). Germline V gene lookup returns CDR1 MNHEY and CDR2 SVGAGI. V lost 4 bases and J 3 bases, leaving 11 bases between the germline ends. This CDR3 comprises 14 residues. CDR3 in DNA: TGTGCCAGCAGTTCTTTGGGAGATACAGATACGCAGTATTTT. Translation: CASSSLGDTDTQYF.

J is TRBJ1-1 and V is TRBV5-1; D gene ambiguous. Trimming pared 8 bases from V and 3 bases from J, leaving 17 bases between. Germline V lookup: CDR1 SGHRS, CDR2 YFSETQ. The CDR3 has 14 amino acids. Written as DNA, the CDR3 is TGCGCCAGTGGGCTCGGGATATTGGACACTGAAGCTTTCTTT. Translation gives CASGLGILDTEAFF.

This clonotype has just a few counts. This sequence joins TRBV6-2 or TRBV6-3 and TRBJ2-7, with TRBD2 matching over 7 bases. There are 16 residues in the CDR3. Unmatched junction bases numbered 13, after V lost 5 bases and J lost 3 bases. Germline CDR1 MNHEY, CDR2 SVGEGT. The CDR3 DNA follows: TGTGCCAGCAGTGGTCTCTTGGCGGGAGAATTCTACGAGCAGTACTTC. Translated: CASSGLLAGEFYEQYF.

This clonotype was detected only a few times. This chain connects TRBV28 to TRBJ1-5, with D unclear. The CDR3 sequence is 14 residues long. V lost 5 bases to trimming and J lost 15 bases, with 23 bases between them. CDR1 is MDHEN, CDR2 SYDVKM, per germline. CDR3 DNA: TGTGCCAGCAGTCCCCTTGGTGTTAGGCAAGGAGGGCATTTT. Protein product: CASSPLGVRQGGHF.

The J gene is TRBJ2-3, the V gene TRBV5-1; 14 nucleotides line up with TRBD2. The CDR3 loop spans 15 amino acids. After removal of 4 bases from V and 5 bases from J, the junction contained 3 bases not matched to a gene. The germline CDR1 and CDR2 sequences are SGHRS and YFSETQ. DNA of the CDR3: TGCGCCAGCAGCCCCGGACTAGCGGGGGGAGATACGCAGTATTTT. Its translation: CASSPGLAGGDTQYF. The variable domain in full, completed from reference TRBV5-1 and TRBJ2-3, reads KAGVTQTPRYLIKTRGQQVTLSCSPISGHRSVSWYQQTPGQGLQFLFEYFSETQRNKGNFPGRFSGRQFSNSRSEMNVSTLELGDSALYLCASSPGLAGGDTQYFGPGTRLTVL.

This clonotype was recorded a few times. J is TRBJ2-1 and V is TRBV3-1; D gene uncertain. The CDR3 totals 15 residues. Germline CDR1 reads LGHDT; CDR2 reads YNNKEL (reference sequence). V lost 2 bases and J 4 bases, leaving 12 bases between the germline ends. In DNA, the CDR3 is TGTGCCAGCAGCCAAAAGTCTACCTTTTACAATGAGCAGTTCTTC. This codes for CASSQKSTFYNEQFF.

The rearrangement joins TRBV7-9 to TRBJ2-7; D unresolved. This CDR3 contains 15 residues. V was clipped by 4 bases and J by 2 bases, with 15 bases between them. The V gene's germline CDR1 is SEHNR and CDR2 FQNEAQ (reference sequence). The CDR3 DNA follows: TGTGCCAGCAGCTCCCCTCCCCATGGGACCTACGAGCAGTACTTC. It specifies CASSSPPHGTYEQYF.

This chain joins TRBV20-1 and TRBJ2-1; TRBD2 agrees at 10 bases. The V gene's germline CDR1 is DFQATT and CDR2 SNEGSKA (reference sequence). J lost 8 bases, V lost 4 bases, and 8 bases had no gene match. The CDR3 totals 14 residues. Here the CDR3 reads CSATSGSPRDEQFF. CDR3 DNA sequence: TGCAGTGCTACTAGCGGGAGCCCCAGGGATGAGCAGTTCTTC.

In this sample, this clonotype turned up many times. The J gene is TRBJ1-1, the V gene TRBV9; D remains ambiguous. The CDR3 extends over 14 amino acids. CDR1 and CDR2 from the germline V gene are SGDLS and YYNGEE. V lost 6 bases to trimming and J lost 5 bases, with 17 bases between them. This CDR3 reads CASTQDPAGTEAFF. The CDR3 nucleotides read TGTGCCAGCACCCAGGATCCGGCGGGGACTGAAGCTTTCTTT.

This sequence joins TRBV5-4 and TRBJ2-7; possibly TRBD2 for D (5 bases). Trimming took 0 bases from V and 2 from J, leaving 15 bases between them. This CDR3 is 16 amino acids long. Germline-derived CDR1 and CDR2 are SGHNT and YYREEE (reference sequence). This CDR3 is CASSLGRTSDAYEQYF. The CDR3 coding sequence is TGTGCCAGCAGCTTGGGGAGGACTTCGGATGCCTACGAGCAGTACTTC.

The genes are TRBV12-3 or TRBV12-4 and TRBJ2-2; the D gene is possibly TRBD1 (5 bases). The CDR3 is 16 amino acids. The V and J ends lost 1 base and 9 bases respectively, with 18 bases between them. CDR3 in DNA: TGTGCCAGCAGTTTAGGTAGGGGTTCGGGCTCCCGGGAGCTGTTTTTT. Translation gives CASSLGRGSGSRELFF.

This rearrangement joins TRBV5-1 to TRBJ2-4; D gene unclear. This CDR3 is built from 14 residues. Trimming stripped 0 bases from V and 0 bases from J, with 4 bases between. The V gene's germline CDR1 is SGHRS and CDR2 YFSETQ. The DNA of the CDR3 is TGCGCCAGCAGCTTGGAGGTAGCCAAAAACATTCAGTACTTC. Protein product: CASSLEVAKNIQYF.

In its sample, this clonotype was seen a few times. This chain joins TRBV20-1 and TRBJ1-5, with 8 bases matching TRBD1. Trimming cost V 2 bases and J 7 bases; bases outside gene matches: 10. This CDR3 contains 15 residues. Germline V lookup: CDR1 DFQATT, CDR2 SNEGSKA (reference sequence). CDR3 sequence (DNA): TGCAGTGCTAGACTGGTCGGGACAGGACGACAGCCCCAGCATTTT. Residues: CSARLVGTGRQPQHF.

This chain connects TRBV27 to TRBJ1-1; D gene uncertain. The V gene's germline CDR1 is MNHEY and CDR2 SMNVEV (reference sequence). The CDR3 totals 15 residues. Trimming removed 5 bases from V and 3 bases from J, with 16 bases in between. The chain's CDR3 is CASSLAGGSHTEAFF. The CDR3 DNA reads as TGTGCCAGCAGTCTGGCCGGAGGGTCCCACACTGAAGCTTTCTTT.